This entry lists 24 T cell receptor beta chains sequenced from one sample in a study of cytomegalovirus exposure and HLA in healthy donors. PCR involved 60 Vbeta and 13 Jbeta primers. Assay: immunoSEQ multiplex PCR; the TCRdb copy retains only in-frame clones and omits some. The sample holds 130,000 to 150,000 clones, 73% seen once. The sequencing input was PBMCs. The receptors shown here come from a human donor in good health.

V gene TRBV28 combines with J gene TRBJ1-1; D may be TRBD1 (6 bases). Germline CDR1 is MDHEN and CDR2 is SYDVKM. The CDR3 length is 15 residues. The V gene lost 6 bases and the J gene lost 3 bases, with 17 bases spanning the gap. In DNA, the CDR3 is TGTGCCAGCAGGGGGGCTCAGGGGAAGGACACTGAAGCTTTCTTT. Its translation is CASRGAQGKDTEAFF. Supplemented by reference TRBV28 and TRBJ1-1, the full variable domain reads DVKVTQSSRYLVKRTGEKVFLECVQDMDHENMFWYRQDPGLGLRLIYFSYDVKMKEKGDIPEGYSVSREKKERFSLILESASTNQTSMYLCASRGAQGKDTEAFFGQGTRLTVV.

This chain joins TRBV25-1 and TRBJ2-1; D not resolved. From germline, CDR1 is MGHDK and CDR2 SYGVNS. Trimming shortened V by 6 bases and J by 9 bases, and 9 bases separated the two germline ends. This CDR3 has 11 amino acids. The CDR3 nucleotides read TGTGCCAGCAGACGACTCGGTGAGCAGTTCTTC. This sequence encodes CASRRLGEQFF.

The chain joins TRBV7-3 to TRBJ2-2; 9 bases are a match to TRBD1. This CDR3 region has 16 residues. The V gene end was trimmed by 6 bases and the J gene end by 2 bases; junction bases not matched to a gene: 7. The germline V gene has CDR1 SGHTA and CDR2 FQGTGA. The CDR3 loop reads CASSPPGQGNTGELFF. The CDR3 nucleotides are TGTGCCAGCAGTCCCCCGGGACAGGGAAACACCGGGGAGCTGTTTTTT.

The chain employs TRBV30 and TRBJ2-5; a weak D match, TRBD1 (11 bases). The germline V gene has CDR1 GTSNPN and CDR2 SVGIG (reference sequence). V dropped 5 bases and J dropped 4 bases, with 23 bases sitting between them. The CDR3 is 16 amino acids. The CDR3 sequence is CAWGQGALAGVETQYF. For the CDR3, the DNA is TGTGCCTGGGGACAGGGGGCCCTAGCGGGAGTAGAGACCCAGTACTTC. The full variable domain, with the rest looked up from reference TRBV30 and TRBJ2-5, is SQTIHQWPATLVQPVGSPLSLECTVEGTSNPNLYWYRQAAGRGLQLLFYSVGIGQISSEVPQNLSASRPQDRQFILSSKKLLLSDSGFYLCAWGQGALAGVETQYFGPGTRLLVL.

This rearrangement joins TRBV2 to TRBJ1-2; D remains unclear. The germline V and J ends were trimmed by 5 bases and 5 bases, with 18 bases remaining between them. The germline V gene has CDR1 SNHLY and CDR2 FYNNEI. This CDR3 has 15 residues. CDR3 sequence (DNA): TGTGCCAGCAGTCTATTTACAGATACCTATTATGGCTACACCTTC. As protein: CASSLFTDTYYGYTF.

The gene calls are TRBV6-1 and TRBJ2-2; D perhaps matches TRBD1 (6 bases). The V end was cut by 5 bases, the J end by 3 bases, with 13 bases between. CDR1 is MNHNS, CDR2 SASEGT, per germline. CDR3 length equals 15 residues. The CDR3: CASSSLRGYTGELFF. As DNA, the CDR3 is TGTGCCAGCAGTTCCCTCAGGGGCTACACCGGGGAGCTGTTTTTT.

The chain joins TRBV6-5 to TRBJ1-2; TRBD1 might be the D (5 bases). The CDR3 is 13 residues long. Trimming shortened V by 6 bases and J by 4 bases, and 12 bases separated the two germline ends. In germline, CDR1 is MNHEY, CDR2 SVGAGI. This CDR3 is CASSLGGGYGYTF. The CDR3 DNA sequence: TGTGCCAGCAGCCTCGGGGGGGGCTATGGCTACACCTTC.

The chain is built from TRBV4-1 and TRBJ2-5, with TRBD2 matching over 7 bases. CDR1 and CDR2 from the germline V gene are MGHRA and YSYEKL. This CDR3 is 17 amino acids long. V was pared by 4 bases and J by 0 bases, with 11 bases of the junction left unmatched. The CDR3 DNA reads as TGCGCCAGCAGCCCCAGCGGGGAAGCTCCTTACCAAGAGACCCAGTACTTC. It yields the protein CASSPSGEAPYQETQYF.

This clone has a handful of counts. V usage is TRBV4-1 and J usage is TRBJ1-2, with 7 bases matching TRBD1. The junction had 3 bases not matched to a gene; V was cut back by 1 base and J by 4 bases. CDR3 length: 14 residues. CDR1 and CDR2 from the germline V gene are MGHRA and YSYEKL. CDR3: CASSQGTGFYGYTF. The DNA for the CDR3 is TGCGCCAGCAGCCAAGGGACAGGCTTCTATGGCTACACCTTC.

The chain recombines TRBV18 with TRBJ2-2, with TRBD1 as a possible D gene (5 bases). Germline loops: CDR1 KGHSH, CDR2 LQKENI. V gave up 2 bases and J gave up 4 bases, with 11 bases separating them. This CDR3 region has 15 residues. CDR3 protein: CASSPRGLSTGELFF. CDR3 bases: TGTGCCAGCTCACCAAGGGGCCTGAGCACCGGGGAGCTGTTTTTT.

The V gene is TRBV2, the J gene TRBJ2-7, with TRBD1 matching over 7 bases. The J segment lost 9 bases and the V segment lost 7 bases, leaving 9 bases of the junction unmatched. Germline assignment: CDR1 SNHLY and CDR2 FYNNEI. CDR3 length: 12 residues. In nucleotides, the CDR3 is TGTGCCAGCACCGGACAGGTAAAAAGGCAGTACTTC. Translated, it gives CASTGQVKRQYF.

The J gene is TRBJ2-7, the V gene TRBV11-3, with a tentative D call TRBD2 (5 bases). The V gene's germline CDR1 is SGHNT and CDR2 YENEEA. Trimming took 1 base from V and 3 from J, leaving 7 bases between them. CDR3 length equals 13 residues. This CDR3 reads CASSLVRGYEQYF. Written as DNA, the CDR3 is TGTGCCAGCAGCTTAGTACGGGGCTACGAGCAGTACTTC.

The V call is TRBV11-3, the J call TRBJ2-3, with 12 bases matching TRBD2. Germline CDR1 reads SGHNT; CDR2 reads YENEEA. The V gene end was trimmed by 1 base and the J gene end by 2 bases; junction bases not matched to a gene: 1. The CDR3 contains 16 residues. CDR3 sequence: CASSLGTSGTTDTQYF. The CDR3, as DNA: TGTGCCAGCAGCTTAGGGACTAGCGGGACCACAGATACGCAGTATTTT.

This clone has only a few counts. V is TRBV4-1 and J is TRBJ2-1, with 7 bases identical to TRBD2. J lost 2 bases, V lost 1 base, and 5 bases had no gene match. CDR1 MGHRA and CDR2 YSYEKL come from the germline V gene. The CDR3 length is 16 residues. CDR3 residues: CASSQVRGTTYNEQFF. The DNA for the CDR3 is TGCGCCAGCAGCCAAGTTAGAGGGACTACCTACAATGAGCAGTTCTTC.

V is TRBV6-5 and J is TRBJ2-1; 12 nucleotides line up with TRBD2. V shed 6 bases, J shed 6 bases, and the junction held 3 bases outside the gene matches. The CDR3 extends over 14 amino acids. Germline assignment: CDR1 MNHEY and CDR2 SVGAGI. This CDR3 reads CASRRLAGVNEQFF. The DNA for the CDR3 is TGTGCCAGCAGGCGACTAGCGGGGGTCAATGAGCAGTTCTTC.

V and J are TRBV5-1 and TRBJ2-5; 7 bases fit TRBD2. Germline trimming cut 0 bases from V and 4 bases from J; bases unmatched to any gene: 12. The CDR3 contains 17 residues. Germline loops: CDR1 SGHRS, CDR2 YFSETQ. The CDR3 here is CASSLEGPGLGRETQYF. The CDR3 nucleotides read TGCGCCAGCAGCTTGGAGGGACCCGGACTAGGGCGAGAGACCCAGTACTTC. The whole variable domain, remainder taken from reference TRBV5-1 and TRBJ2-5, is KAGVTQTPRYLIKTRGQQVTLSCSPISGHRSVSWYQQTPGQGLQFLFEYFSETQRNKGNFPGRFSGRQFSNSRSEMNVSTLELGDSALYLCASSLEGPGLGRETQYFGPGTRLLVL.

The CDR3 bases are TGCGCCAGCAGCGCCTATCTAGCGGGGAGAGGCAAAAACATTCAGTACTTC. Translation: CASSAYLAGRGKNIQYF. The rearrangement joins TRBV5-1 to TRBJ2-4; 9 bases match TRBD2. Germline assignment: CDR1 SGHRS and CDR2 YFSETQ. CDR3 size: 17 residues. Trimming cost V 4 bases and J 3 bases; bases outside gene matches: 11.

This chain links TRBV10-2 with TRBJ2-5; 15 bases map to TRBD2. The V and J ends lost 8 bases and 5 bases, in that order; junction bases with no gene match: 9. CDR1 is WSHSY, CDR2 SAAADI, per germline. The CDR3 length is 16 residues. For the CDR3, the DNA is TGCGCCAGCTCGGGACTAGCGGGGGGAGGCGTGGAGACCCAGTACTTC. Translated, it gives CASSGLAGGGVETQYF.

The gene calls are TRBV7-2 and TRBJ2-7; 8 bases fit TRBD2. The CDR3 is 14 residues long. The trim removed 5 bases at V and 4 bases at J, leaving 7 bases unmatched. Germline CDR1 and CDR2: SGHTA and FQGNSA. This CDR3 reads CASSQGTSWYEQYF. CDR3 coding DNA: TGTGCCAGCAGCCAAGGGACTAGTTGGTACGAGCAGTACTTC.

The V call is TRBV4-1, the J call TRBJ2-7; D not certain. Germline CDR1 is MGHRA and CDR2 is YSYEKL. Trimming removed 3 bases from V and 4 bases from J, with 10 bases in between. CDR3 length: 13 residues. CDR3 residues: CASSQNPRYEQYF. CDR3 bases: TGCGCCAGCAGCCAGAATCCCCGGTACGAGCAGTACTTC.

The gene calls are TRBV7-9 and TRBJ2-7; D is possibly TRBD1 (5 bases). The CDR3 totals 14 residues. Germline CDR1 reads SEHNR; CDR2 reads FQNEAQ (reference sequence). V was cut by 5 bases and J by 0 bases, with 11 bases left in between. This CDR3 reads CASSPRQRSYEQYF. The CDR3 region has the DNA TGTGCCAGCAGCCCCCGACAGCGCTCCTACGAGCAGTACTTC.

With regard to this clone: The same CDR3 can be traced to other DNA sequences in this sample. This rearrangement joins TRBV11-2 to TRBJ2-3, with 9 bases that match TRBD2. V trimming: 1 base; J trimming: 2 bases; junction bases outside the gene matches: 4. This CDR3 comprises 16 residues. Germline V gene data show CDR1 as SGHAT and CDR2 as FQNNGV. CDR3 sequence reads: CASSLVSGGSTDTQYF. CDR3 in DNA: TGTGCCAGCAGCTTAGTCAGCGGGGGGTCCACAGATACGCAGTATTTT.

The chain employs TRBV27 and TRBJ1-1; 11 bases match TRBD1. The CDR3 extends over 13 amino acids. From germline, CDR1 is MNHEY and CDR2 SMNVEV (reference sequence). V lost 6 bases, J lost 4 bases, and 1 base stayed unmatched. The CDR3, as DNA: TGTGCCAGCAGGGGGACAGGGGGCACTGAAGCTTTCTTT. Its translation: CASRGTGGTEAFF.

This chain links TRBV13 with TRBJ2-5, with D maybe TRBD2 (5 bases). V was clipped by 0 bases and J by 4 bases, with 9 bases between them. The germline V gene has CDR1 PRHDT and CDR2 FYEKMQ (reference sequence). The length of the CDR3 is 14 residues. CDR3 DNA: TGTGCCAGCAGCTTAGGGAGGGTGATAGAGACCCAGTACTTC. This translates into CASSLGRVIETQYF.